These T cell receptor beta chains were read from a single sample in a study of brain T cells in children with intractable seizures. Assay used: immunoSEQ multiplex PCR; TCRdb lists only in-frame clones, some missing. The profile shows roughly 69,000 clones, approximately 95% of them singletons. The sequenced sample was peripheral blood, obtained at surgery. Receptors were obtained from a boy in the first two years of life with focal cortical dysplasia and intractable seizures. The CDR3 runs from the conserved cysteine through the conserved F or W. A D gene is named only where the DNA matches it firmly. Part of the rows lack a size; the others show once, few, many or a class for expanded clones.

v_gene,j_gene,d_gene,abundance,CDR3aa,CDR3nt
TRBV7-2,TRBJ2-2,-,-,CASSSHLNTGELFF,TGTGCCAGCAGCTCACACCTCAATACCGGGGAGCTGTTTTTT
TRBV10-2,TRBJ2-7,-,-,CASSNSYEQYF,TGCGCCAGCAGTAATTCCTACGAGCAGTACTTC
TRBV7-6,TRBJ1-5,-,-,CASSSPGTITSSNQPQHF,TGTGCCAGCAGCTCTCCGGGAACAATCACCTCTAGCAATCAGCCCCAGCATTTT
TRBV5-1,TRBJ1-4,-,-,CASSFGRGEKLFF,TGCGCCAGCAGCTTCGGCCGGGGGGAAAAACTGTTTTTT
TRBV10-1,TRBJ1-2,TRBD1,-,CASSYDRGIGYTF,TGCGCCAGCAGTTATGACAGGGGCATTGGCTACACCTTC
TRBV4-1,TRBJ1-1,-,-,CASSQASNTEAFF,TGCGCCAGCAGCCAGGCTTCGAACACTGAAGCTTTCTTT
TRBV2,TRBJ1-6,TRBD1,-,CASIRGAPYNSPLHF,TGTGCCAGCATCAGGGGGGCCCCCTATAATTCACCCCTCCACTTT
TRBV28,TRBJ1-2,-,-,CASSSPPVIGGYTF,TGTGCCAGCAGTTCCCCCCCAGTGATTGGTGGCTACACCTTC
TRBV19,TRBJ2-3,-,-,CASTRVGTDTQYF,TGTGCCAGTACTCGGGTAGGCACAGATACGCAGTATTTT
TRBV6-5,TRBJ2-5,-,-,CASSRDSPQETQYF,TGTGCCAGCAGTCGAGACTCCCCACAAGAGACCCAGTACTTC
TRBV11-3,TRBJ2-3,TRBD2,-,CASSLGLAGGPGDTQYF,TGTGCCAGCAGCTTAGGCCTAGCGGGGGGGCCAGGCGATACGCAGTATTTT
TRBV4-2,TRBJ2-6,-,-,CASSQGGPSGANVLTF,TGTGCCAGCAGCCAAGGGGGCCCATCTGGGGCCAACGTCCTGACTTTC
TRBV4-2,TRBJ2-6,TRBD1,once,CASSHMSGQGNVLTF,TGTGCCAGCAGCCATATGTCCGGACAGGGCAACGTCCTGACTTTC
TRBV28,TRBJ2-2,-,once,CASSIHGELFF,TGTGCCAGCAGTATTCACGGGGAGCTGTTTTTT
TRBV27,TRBJ1-5,-,few,CASIARDGLSNQPQHF,TGTGCCAGCATCGCCCGGGACGGACTTAGCAATCAGCCCCAGCATTTT
TRBV6-6,TRBJ2-1,-,-,CASSYRGDEQFF,TGTGCCAGCAGTTACCGGGGCGATGAGCAGTTCTTC
TRBV19,TRBJ1-5,TRBD1,-,CASSDRVGISNQPQHF,TGTGCCAGTTCCGACAGGGTGGGGATTAGCAATCAGCCCCAGCATTTT
TRBV14,TRBJ2-7,-,few,CASSQETQGYEQYF,TGTGCCAGCAGCCAAGAGACGCAGGGCTACGAGCAGTACTTC
TRBV5-4,TRBJ1-6,-,-,CASSQVGVKRNSPLHF,TGTGCCAGCAGCCAGGTCGGGGTGAAGAGGAATTCACCCCTCCACTTT
TRBV3-1/TRBV3-2,TRBJ2-1,-,-,CASSQVLRNEQFF,TGTGCCAGCAGCCAAGTGCTTAGGAATGAGCAGTTCTTC
TRBV7-2,TRBJ1-4,-,-,CASSLGATEKLFF,TGTGCCAGCAGCCTAGGGGCGACGGAAAAACTGTTTTTT
TRBV2,TRBJ2-5,TRBD2,-,CASIAGGPVETQYF,TGTGCCAGTATAGCGGGGGGGCCGGTGGAGACCCAGTACTTC
TRBV12-3/TRBV12-4,TRBJ1-2,-,-,CASRQFYGYTF,TGTGCCAGCCGACAGTTCTATGGCTACACCTTC
TRBV24-1,TRBJ2-5,-,once,CATSESDFQETQYF,TGTGCCACCAGTGAATCGGACTTCCAAGAGACCCAGTACTTC
TRBV7-2,TRBJ2-1,-,-,CASSLAGGYNEQFF,TGTGCCAGCAGCTTAGCGGGGGGCTACAATGAGCAGTTCTTC
TRBV15,TRBJ1-1,TRBD1,-,CATSRDQTGVNTEAFF,TGTGCCACCAGCAGAGACCAGACAGGGGTTAACACTGAAGCTTTCTTT
TRBV11-2,TRBJ2-1,TRBD2,-,CASSLVFRLAGVSHNEQFF,TGTGCCAGCAGCTTAGTATTCAGACTAGCGGGAGTGTCCCACAATGAGCAGTTCTTC
TRBV7-7,TRBJ2-3,-,-,CASSSGGGGSTDTQYF,TGTGCCAGCAGCTCGGGTGGGGGGGGCTCCACAGATACGCAGTATTTT
TRBV28,TRBJ1-5,-,-,CASSLLGVGSNQPQHF,TGTGCCAGCAGTTTATTGGGGGTTGGGAGCAATCAGCCCCAGCATTTT
TRBV12-3/TRBV12-4,TRBJ2-7,-,-,CASSLVGDEQYF,TGTGCCAGCAGTTTGGTGGGGGACGAGCAGTACTTC
TRBV12-5,TRBJ1-2,TRBD1,-,CASASGQTDYGYTF,TGTGCTAGTGCCTCGGGACAGACAGACTATGGCTACACCTTC
TRBV7-2,TRBJ2-2,TRBD2,-,CASSLRSSGSRTGELFF,TGTGCCAGCAGCCTCAGATCTAGCGGGAGTCGCACCGGGGAGCTGTTTTTT
TRBV19,TRBJ2-6,TRBD1,-,CASSNHGAGGPSGANVLTF,TGTGCCAGTAGTAACCATGGGGCAGGGGGCCCGTCTGGGGCCAACGTCCTGACTTTC
TRBV3-1/TRBV3-2,TRBJ2-7,TRBD1,-,CASSRTGTGNEQYF,TGTGCCAGCAGCCGAACCGGGACAGGGAACGAGCAGTACTTC
TRBV5-1,TRBJ1-2,-,-,CASFNSPGETYGYTF,TGCGCCAGCTTTAACTCGCCCGGGGAGACCTATGGCTACACCTTC
TRBV27,TRBJ1-1,-,-,CASRSGNQNTEAFF,TGTGCCAGCAGGTCAGGGAATCAGAACACTGAAGCTTTCTTT
TRBV19,TRBJ2-5,-,once,CASSMRYQETQYF,TGTGCCAGTAGTATGCGATACCAAGAGACCCAGTACTTC
TRBV18,TRBJ2-7,TRBD2,-,CASSPRLILAGVGRYEQYF,TGTGCCAGCTCACCACGTTTGATCCTAGCGGGAGTGGGAAGGTACGAGCAGTACTTC
TRBV7-9,TRBJ1-3,-,-,CASSLLTWGSGNTIYF,TGTGCCAGCAGCCTCCTAACCTGGGGTTCTGGAAACACCATATATTTT
TRBV4-3,TRBJ2-3,TRBD1,-,CASSQDLGQGTDTQYF,TGCGCCAGCAGCCAAGATTTGGGACAGGGCACAGATACGCAGTATTTT
TRBV11-2,TRBJ2-3,TRBD2,-,CASSLTGGFLDTQYF,TGTGCCAGCAGCTTAACGGGAGGTTTTTTAGATACGCAGTATTTT
TRBV4-2,TRBJ1-5,-,-,CASSQDPTGLNQPQHF,TGTGCCAGCAGCCAAGACCCGACAGGCCTGAATCAGCCCCAGCATTTT
TRBV10-3,TRBJ2-7,-,-,CAISVRQGGDEQYF,TGTGCCATCAGTGTAAGGCAGGGTGGCGACGAGCAGTACTTC
TRBV2,TRBJ2-2,TRBD2,-,CASRRTSGAGELFF,TGTGCCAGCAGGAGGACTAGCGGTGCCGGGGAGCTGTTTTTT
TRBV4-2,TRBJ1-1,-,-,CASSQAKGREAFF,TGTGCCAGCAGCCAAGCGAAGGGCCGAGAAGCTTTCTTT
TRBV6-5,TRBJ2-1,-,-,CASIGLEAGRAFF,TGTGCCAGCATTGGCCTCGAGGCGGGCAGAGCGTTCTTC
TRBV5-1,TRBJ2-5,TRBD1,-,CASSGWDRVEETQYF,TGCGCCAGCAGCGGATGGGACAGGGTAGAAGAGACCCAGTACTTC
TRBV7-7,TRBJ1-5,-,-,CASSPGQNSNQPQHF,TGTGCCAGCAGCCCCGGACAGAATAGCAATCAGCCCCAGCATTTT
TRBV23-1,TRBJ1-1,TRBD1,-,CASSRRGLWTEAFF,TGCGCCAGCAGCCGCAGGGGGCTGTGGACTGAAGCTTTCTTT
TRBV28,TRBJ1-4,-,-,CASSLEATNEKLFF,TGTGCCAGCAGCTTGGAAGCAACTAATGAAAAACTGTTTTTT
TRBV4-2,TRBJ1-6,-,few,CASSQGWTANSPLHF,TGTGCCAGCAGCCAAGGGTGGACAGCTAATTCACCCCTCCACTTT
TRBV28,TRBJ1-6,-,-,CASSFLGAEAYNSPLHF,TGTGCCAGCAGTTTTTTGGGGGCAGAAGCCTATAATTCACCCCTCCACTTT
TRBV2,TRBJ1-2,-,-,CASSGRREDYGYTF,TGTGCCAGCAGTGGACGGCGGGAGGACTATGGCTACACCTTC
TRBV21-1,TRBJ1-2,-,-,CASSLDKGLGYTF,TGTGCCAGCAGTCTGGACAAAGGCTTGGGCTACACCTTC